This TCR beta chain was sequenced in a study of cytomegalovirus exposure and HLA in healthy donors. V was clipped by 4 bases and J by 1 base, with 7 bases between them. The CDR3 is 13 residues long. The V gene's germline CDR1 is KGHSH and CDR2 LQKENI. Study-wide results and limits: It was confirmed in vitro that a few of the CMV-associated chains were specific for CMV antigens. The number of N-insertions in an Asian-associated ancestry cluster was reportedly below the roughly 670-donor mean in a later analysis. Looking again later, the authors saw that most CMV-associated TCR beta chains seemed HLA-restricted.

To note about this clone: Its target is not known.

PCR was performed using 60 Vbeta and 13 Jbeta primers. Some clones are missing from TCRdb's copy, which holds only in-frame ones; the method was immunoSEQ multiplex PCR. In the table there are about 160,000 clones, around 85% of which are singletons. Those who donated were healthy bone marrow donors. The sequence came from a middle-aged man in good health and CMV-seronegative. The sequencing input was PBMCs. The chain links TRBV18 to TRBJ1-1; D is possibly TRBD1 (5 bases). The CDR3 DNA sequence: TGTGCCAGCTCACAGGGGCGGAACACTGAAGCTTTCTTT. It translates to CASSQGRNTEAFF.